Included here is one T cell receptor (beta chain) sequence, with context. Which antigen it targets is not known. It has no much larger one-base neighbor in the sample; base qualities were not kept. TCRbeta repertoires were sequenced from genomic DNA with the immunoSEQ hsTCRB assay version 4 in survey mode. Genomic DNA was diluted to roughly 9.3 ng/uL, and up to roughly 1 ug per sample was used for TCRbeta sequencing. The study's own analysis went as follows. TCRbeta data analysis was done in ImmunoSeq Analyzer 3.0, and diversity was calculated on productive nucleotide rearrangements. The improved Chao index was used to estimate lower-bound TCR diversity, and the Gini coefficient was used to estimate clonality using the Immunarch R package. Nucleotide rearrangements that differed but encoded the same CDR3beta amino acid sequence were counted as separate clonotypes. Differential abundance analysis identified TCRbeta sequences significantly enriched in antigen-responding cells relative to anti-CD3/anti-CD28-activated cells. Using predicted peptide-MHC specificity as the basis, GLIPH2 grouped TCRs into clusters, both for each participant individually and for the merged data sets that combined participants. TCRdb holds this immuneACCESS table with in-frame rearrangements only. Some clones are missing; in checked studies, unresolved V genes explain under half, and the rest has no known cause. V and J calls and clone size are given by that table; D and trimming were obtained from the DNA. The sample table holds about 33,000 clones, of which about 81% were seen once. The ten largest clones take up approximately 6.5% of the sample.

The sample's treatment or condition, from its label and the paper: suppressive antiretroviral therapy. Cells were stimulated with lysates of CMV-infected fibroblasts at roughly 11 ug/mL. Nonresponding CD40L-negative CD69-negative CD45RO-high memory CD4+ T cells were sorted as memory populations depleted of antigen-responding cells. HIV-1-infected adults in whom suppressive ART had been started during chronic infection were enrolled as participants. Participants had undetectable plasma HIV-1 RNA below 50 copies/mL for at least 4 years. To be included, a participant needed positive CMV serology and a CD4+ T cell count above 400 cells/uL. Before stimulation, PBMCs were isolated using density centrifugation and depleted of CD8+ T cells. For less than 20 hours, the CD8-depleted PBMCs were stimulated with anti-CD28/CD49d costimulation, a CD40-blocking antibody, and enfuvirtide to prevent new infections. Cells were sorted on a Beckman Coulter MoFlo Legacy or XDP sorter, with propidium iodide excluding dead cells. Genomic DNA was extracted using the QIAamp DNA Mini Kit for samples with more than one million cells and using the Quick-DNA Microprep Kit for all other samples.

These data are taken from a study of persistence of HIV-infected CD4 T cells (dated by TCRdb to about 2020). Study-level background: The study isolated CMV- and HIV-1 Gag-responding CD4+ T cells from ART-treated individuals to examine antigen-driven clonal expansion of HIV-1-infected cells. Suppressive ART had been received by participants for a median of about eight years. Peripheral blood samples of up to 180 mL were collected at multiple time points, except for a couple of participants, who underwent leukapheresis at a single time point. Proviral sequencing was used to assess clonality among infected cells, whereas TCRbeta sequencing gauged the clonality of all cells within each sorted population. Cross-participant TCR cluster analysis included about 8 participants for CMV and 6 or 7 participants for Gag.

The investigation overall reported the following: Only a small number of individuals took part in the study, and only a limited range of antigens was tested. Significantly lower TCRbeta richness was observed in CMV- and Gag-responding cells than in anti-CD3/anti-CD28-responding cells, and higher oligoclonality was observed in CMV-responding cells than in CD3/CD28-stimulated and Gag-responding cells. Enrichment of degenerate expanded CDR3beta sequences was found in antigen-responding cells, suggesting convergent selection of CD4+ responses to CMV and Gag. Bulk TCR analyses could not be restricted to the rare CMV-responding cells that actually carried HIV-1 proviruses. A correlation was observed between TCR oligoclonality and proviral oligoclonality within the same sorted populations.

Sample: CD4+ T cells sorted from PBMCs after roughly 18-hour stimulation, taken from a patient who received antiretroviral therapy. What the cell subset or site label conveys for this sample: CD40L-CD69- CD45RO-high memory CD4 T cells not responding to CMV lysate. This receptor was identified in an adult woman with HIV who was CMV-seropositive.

The nucleotide sequence is given as TGTGCCTGGAGTGTCTTCGGCGGGGAAAAACTGTTTTTT. Translated, it gives CAWSVFGGEKLFF. This receptor chain uses TRBV30 and TRBJ1-4; no confident D gene assignment can be made. The germline ends are 10 bases apart after V is trimmed by 0 bases and J by 8 bases. There are 13 amino acids in the CDR3, from cysteine to phenylalanine inclusive. The entry retains the CDR3 DNA only, 39 bases that are in frame from base 1. The germline V gene (reference sequence) yields GTSNPN for CDR1 and SVGIG for CDR2.